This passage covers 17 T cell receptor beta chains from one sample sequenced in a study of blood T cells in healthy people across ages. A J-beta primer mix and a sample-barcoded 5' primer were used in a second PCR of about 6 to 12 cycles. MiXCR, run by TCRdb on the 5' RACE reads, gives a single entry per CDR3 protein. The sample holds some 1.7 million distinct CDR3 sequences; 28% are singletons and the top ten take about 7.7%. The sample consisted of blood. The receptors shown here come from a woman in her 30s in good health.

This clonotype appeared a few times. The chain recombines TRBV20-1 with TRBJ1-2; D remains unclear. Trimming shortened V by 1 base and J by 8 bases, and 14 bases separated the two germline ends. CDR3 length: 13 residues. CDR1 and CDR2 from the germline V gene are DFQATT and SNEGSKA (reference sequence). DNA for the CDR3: TGCAGTGCTAGAGTTTTCGACGGCGAAGGCTACACCTTC. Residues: CSARVFDGEGYTF.

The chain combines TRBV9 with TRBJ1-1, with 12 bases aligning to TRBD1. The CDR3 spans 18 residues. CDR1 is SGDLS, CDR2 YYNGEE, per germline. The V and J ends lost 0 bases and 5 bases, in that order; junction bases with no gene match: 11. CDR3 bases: TGTGCCAGCAGCGTAGGGAGGGGGACAGGGGGCTGGAAAACTGAAGCTTTCTTT. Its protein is CASSVGRGTGGWKTEAFF.

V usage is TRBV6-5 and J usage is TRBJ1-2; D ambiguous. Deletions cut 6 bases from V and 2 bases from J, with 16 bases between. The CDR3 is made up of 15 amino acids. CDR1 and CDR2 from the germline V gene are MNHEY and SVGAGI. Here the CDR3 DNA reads TGTGCCAGCAGCCGAGACCCCCAAGGGAACTATGGCTACACCTTC. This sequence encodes CASSRDPQGNYGYTF.

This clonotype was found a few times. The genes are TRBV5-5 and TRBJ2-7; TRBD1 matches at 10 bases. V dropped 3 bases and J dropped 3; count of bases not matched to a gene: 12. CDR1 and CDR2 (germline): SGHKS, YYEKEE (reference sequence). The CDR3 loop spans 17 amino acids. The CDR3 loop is CASSSPRDRGFYYEQYF. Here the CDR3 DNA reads TGTGCCAGCAGCTCTCCGCGGGACAGGGGCTTTTACTACGAGCAGTACTTC.

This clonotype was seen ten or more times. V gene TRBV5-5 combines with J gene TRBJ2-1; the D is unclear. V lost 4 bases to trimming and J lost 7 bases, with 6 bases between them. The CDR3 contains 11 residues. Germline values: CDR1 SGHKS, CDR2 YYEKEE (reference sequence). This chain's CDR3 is CASSPANEQFF. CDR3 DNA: TGTGCCAGCAGCCCCGCTAATGAGCAGTTCTTC.

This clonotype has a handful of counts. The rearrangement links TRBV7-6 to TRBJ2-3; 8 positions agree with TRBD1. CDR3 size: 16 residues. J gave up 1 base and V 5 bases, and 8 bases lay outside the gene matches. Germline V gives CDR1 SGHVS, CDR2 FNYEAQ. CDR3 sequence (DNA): TGTGCCAGCAGCCCTGGACAGGGTGCGGGCACAGATACGCAGTATTTT. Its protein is CASSPGQGAGTDTQYF. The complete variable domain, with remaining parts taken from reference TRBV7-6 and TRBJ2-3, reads GAGVSQSPRYKVTKRGQDVALRCDPISGHVSLYWYRQALGQGPEFLTYFNYEAQQDKSGLPNDRFSAERPEGSISTLTIQRTEQRDSAMYRCASSPGQGAGTDTQYFGPGTRLTVL.

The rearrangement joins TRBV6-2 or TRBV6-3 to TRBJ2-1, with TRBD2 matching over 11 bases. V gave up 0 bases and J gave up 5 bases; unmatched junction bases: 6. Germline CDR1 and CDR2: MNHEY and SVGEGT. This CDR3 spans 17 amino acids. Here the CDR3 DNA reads TGTGCCAGCAGTTACTCCAAAACTAGCGGGAGCAACAATGAGCAGTTCTTC. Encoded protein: CASSYSKTSGSNNEQFF.

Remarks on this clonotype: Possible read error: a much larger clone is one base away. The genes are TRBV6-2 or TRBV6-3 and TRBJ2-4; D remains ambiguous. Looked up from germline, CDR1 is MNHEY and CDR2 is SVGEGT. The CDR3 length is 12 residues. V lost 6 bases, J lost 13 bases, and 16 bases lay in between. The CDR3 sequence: CASSSLYYKQYF. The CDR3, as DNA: TGTGCCAGCAGCTCCTTATACTACAAGCAGTACTTC.

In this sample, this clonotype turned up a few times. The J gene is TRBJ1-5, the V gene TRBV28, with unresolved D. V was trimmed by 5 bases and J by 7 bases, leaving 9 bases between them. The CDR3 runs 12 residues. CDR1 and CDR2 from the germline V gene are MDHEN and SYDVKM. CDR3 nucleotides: TGTGCCAGCAGTGCCCTTCCCCAGCCCCAGCATTTT. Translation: CASSALPQPQHF.

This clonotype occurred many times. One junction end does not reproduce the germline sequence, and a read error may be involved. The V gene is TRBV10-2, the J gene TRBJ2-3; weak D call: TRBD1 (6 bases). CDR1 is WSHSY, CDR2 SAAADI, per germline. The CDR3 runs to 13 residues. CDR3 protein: CASREGGTDTQYF. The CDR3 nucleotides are TGTGCCAGCAGAGAGGGGGGCACAGATACGCAGTATTTT.

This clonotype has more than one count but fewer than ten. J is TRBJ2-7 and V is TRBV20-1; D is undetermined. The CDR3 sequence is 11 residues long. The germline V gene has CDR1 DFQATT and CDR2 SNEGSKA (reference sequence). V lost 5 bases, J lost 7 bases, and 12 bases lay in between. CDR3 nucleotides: TGCAGTGCTTTGAACAACAGAGAGCAGTACTTC. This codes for CSALNNREQYF.

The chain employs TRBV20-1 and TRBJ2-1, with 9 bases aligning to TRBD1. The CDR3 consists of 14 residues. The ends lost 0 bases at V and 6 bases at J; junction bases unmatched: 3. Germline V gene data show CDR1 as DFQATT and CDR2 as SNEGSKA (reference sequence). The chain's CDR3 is CSAREDRGINEQFF. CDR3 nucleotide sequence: TGCAGTGCTAGAGAGGACAGGGGCATCAATGAGCAGTTCTTC.

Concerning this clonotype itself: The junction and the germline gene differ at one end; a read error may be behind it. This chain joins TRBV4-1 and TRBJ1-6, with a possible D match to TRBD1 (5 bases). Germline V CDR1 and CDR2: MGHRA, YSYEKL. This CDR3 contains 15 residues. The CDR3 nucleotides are TGCGCCAGCAATAGTGCAGGGCAAAGGTCTTCACCCCTCTACTTT. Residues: CASNSAGQRSSPLYF.

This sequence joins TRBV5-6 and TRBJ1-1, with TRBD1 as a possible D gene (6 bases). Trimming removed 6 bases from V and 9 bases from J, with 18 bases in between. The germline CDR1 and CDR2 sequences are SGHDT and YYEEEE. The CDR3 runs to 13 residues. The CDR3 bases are TGTGCCAGCATCTCGAGCAGGGGTCCTAAAGCTTTCTTT. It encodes CASISSRGPKAFF.

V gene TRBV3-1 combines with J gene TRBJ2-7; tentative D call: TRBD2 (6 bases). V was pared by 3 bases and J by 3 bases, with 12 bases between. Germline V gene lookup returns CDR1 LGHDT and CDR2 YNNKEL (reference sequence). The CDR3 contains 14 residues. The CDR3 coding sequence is TGTGCCAGCAGCCATGGGACTGAGGGCTACGAGCAGTACTTC. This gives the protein CASSHGTEGYEQYF.

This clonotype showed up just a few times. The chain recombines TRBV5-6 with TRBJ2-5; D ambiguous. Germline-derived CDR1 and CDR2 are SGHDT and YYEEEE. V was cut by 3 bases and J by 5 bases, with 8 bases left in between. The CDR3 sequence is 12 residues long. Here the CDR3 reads CASSSLSETQYF. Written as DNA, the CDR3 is TGTGCCAGCAGCTCTTTATCCGAGACCCAGTACTTC.

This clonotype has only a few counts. The CDR3 DNA is TGTGCCAGCAGATCCACTACCGTAGGGGGGGAGCTGTTTTTT. It encodes CASRSTTVGGELFF. The chain is built from TRBV2 and TRBJ2-2; D not certain. Germline V gives CDR1 SNHLY, CDR2 FYNNEI. The CDR3 covers 14 residues. Between the trimmed V and J ends, which lost 6 bases and 8 bases, there was a span of 16 bases.